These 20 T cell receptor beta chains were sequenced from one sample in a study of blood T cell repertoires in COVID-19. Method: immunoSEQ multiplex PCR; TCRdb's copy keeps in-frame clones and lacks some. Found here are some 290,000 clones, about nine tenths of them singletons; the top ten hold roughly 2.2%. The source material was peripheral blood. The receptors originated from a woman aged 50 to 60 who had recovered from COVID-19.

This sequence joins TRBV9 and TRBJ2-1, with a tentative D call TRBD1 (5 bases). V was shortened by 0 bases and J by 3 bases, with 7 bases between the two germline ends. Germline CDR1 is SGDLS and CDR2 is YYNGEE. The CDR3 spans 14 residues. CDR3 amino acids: CASSVEGVYNEQFF. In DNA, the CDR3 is TGTGCCAGCAGCGTAGAAGGGGTCTACAATGAGCAGTTCTTC. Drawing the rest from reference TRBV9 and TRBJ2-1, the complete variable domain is DSGVTQTPKHLITATGQRVTLRCSPRSGDLSVYWYQQSLDQGLQFLIQYYNGEERAKGNILERFSAQQFPDLHSELNLSSLELGDSALYFCASSVEGVYNEQFFGPGTRLTVL.

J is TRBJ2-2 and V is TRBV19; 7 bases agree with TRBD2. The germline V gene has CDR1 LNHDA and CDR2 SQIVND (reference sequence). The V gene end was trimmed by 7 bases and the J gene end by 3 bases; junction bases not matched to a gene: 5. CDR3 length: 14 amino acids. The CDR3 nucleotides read TGTGCCAGTAAGGGAGGGAGTGACACCGGGGAGCTGTTTTTT. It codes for CASKGGSDTGELFF.

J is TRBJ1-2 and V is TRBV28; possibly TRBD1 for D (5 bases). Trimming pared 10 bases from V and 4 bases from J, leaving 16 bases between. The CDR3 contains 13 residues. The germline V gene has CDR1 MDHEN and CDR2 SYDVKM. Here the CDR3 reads CATIPGGVYGYTF. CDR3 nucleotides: TGTGCCACCATACCGGGGGGAGTCTATGGCTACACCTTC.

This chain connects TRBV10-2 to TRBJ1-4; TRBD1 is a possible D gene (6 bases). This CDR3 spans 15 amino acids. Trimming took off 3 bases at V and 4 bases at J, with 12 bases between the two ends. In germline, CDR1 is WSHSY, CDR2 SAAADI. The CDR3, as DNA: TGCGCCAGCAGTGAATCGGGACAAGTTAATGAAAAACTGTTTTTT. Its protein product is CASSESGQVNEKLFF.

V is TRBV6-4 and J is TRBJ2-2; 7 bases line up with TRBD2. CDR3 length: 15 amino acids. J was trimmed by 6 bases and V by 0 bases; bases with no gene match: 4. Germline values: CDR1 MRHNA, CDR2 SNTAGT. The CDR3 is CASSDSPGGPGELFF. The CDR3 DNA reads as TGTGCCAGCAGTGACTCGCCGGGGGGACCCGGGGAGCTGTTTTTT.

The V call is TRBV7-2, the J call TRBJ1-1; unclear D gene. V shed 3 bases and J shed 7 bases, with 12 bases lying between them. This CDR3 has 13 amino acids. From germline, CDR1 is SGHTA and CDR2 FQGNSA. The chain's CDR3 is CASSLAGLGEAFF. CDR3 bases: TGTGCCAGCAGCTTGGCAGGTCTTGGTGAAGCTTTCTTT.

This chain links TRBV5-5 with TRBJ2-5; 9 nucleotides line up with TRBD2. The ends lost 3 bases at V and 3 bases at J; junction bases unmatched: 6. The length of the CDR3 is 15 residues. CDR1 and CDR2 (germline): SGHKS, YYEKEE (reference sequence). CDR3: CASSWVAGAEETQYF. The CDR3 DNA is TGTGCCAGCAGCTGGGTAGCGGGGGCAGAAGAGACCCAGTACTTC.

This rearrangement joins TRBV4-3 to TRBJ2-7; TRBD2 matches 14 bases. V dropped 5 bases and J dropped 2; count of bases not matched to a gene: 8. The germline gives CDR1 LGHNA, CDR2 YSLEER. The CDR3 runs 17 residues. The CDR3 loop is CASSDGTSGRGAYEQYF. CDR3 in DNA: TGCGCCAGCAGCGACGGGACTAGCGGGAGAGGGGCCTACGAGCAGTACTTC.

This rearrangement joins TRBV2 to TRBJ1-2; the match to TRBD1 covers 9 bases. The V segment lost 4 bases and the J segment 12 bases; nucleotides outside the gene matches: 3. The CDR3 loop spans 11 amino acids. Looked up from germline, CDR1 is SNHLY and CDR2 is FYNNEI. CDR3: CASSGTGDNTF. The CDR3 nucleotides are TGTGCCAGCAGTGGGACAGGGGATAACACCTTC. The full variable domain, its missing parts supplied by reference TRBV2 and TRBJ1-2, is EPEVTQTPSHQVTQMGQEVILRCVPISNHLYFYWYRQILGQKVEFLVSFYNNEISEKSEIFDDQFSVERPDGSNFTLKIRSTKLEDSAMYFCASSGTGDNTFGSGTRLTVV.

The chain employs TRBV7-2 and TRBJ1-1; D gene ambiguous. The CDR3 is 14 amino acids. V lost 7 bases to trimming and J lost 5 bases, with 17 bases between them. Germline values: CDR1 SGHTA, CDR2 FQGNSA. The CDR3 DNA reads TGTGCCAGCACCGTTTTTTGGGAGGAGACTGAAGCTTTCTTT. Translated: CASTVFWEETEAFF. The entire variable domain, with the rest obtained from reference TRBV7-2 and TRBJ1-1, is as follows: GAGVSQSPSNKVTEKGKDVELRCDPISGHTALYWYRQSLGQGLEFLIYFQGNSAPDKSGLPSDRFSAERTGGSVSTLTIQRTQQEDSAVYLCASTVFWEETEAFFGQGTRLTVV.

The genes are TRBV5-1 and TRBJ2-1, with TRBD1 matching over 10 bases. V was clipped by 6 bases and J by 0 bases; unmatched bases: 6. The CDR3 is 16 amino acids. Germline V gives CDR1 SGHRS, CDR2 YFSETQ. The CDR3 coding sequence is TGCGCCAGCACCCGGACAGGGGGATTCTCCTACAATGAGCAGTTCTTC. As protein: CASTRTGGFSYNEQFF.

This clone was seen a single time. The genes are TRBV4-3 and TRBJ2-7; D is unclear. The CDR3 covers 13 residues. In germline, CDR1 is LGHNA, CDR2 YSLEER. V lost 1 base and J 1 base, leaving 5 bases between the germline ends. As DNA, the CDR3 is TGCGCCAGCAGCCAAGTGTTATCCTACGAGCAGTACTTC. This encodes CASSQVLSYEQYF.

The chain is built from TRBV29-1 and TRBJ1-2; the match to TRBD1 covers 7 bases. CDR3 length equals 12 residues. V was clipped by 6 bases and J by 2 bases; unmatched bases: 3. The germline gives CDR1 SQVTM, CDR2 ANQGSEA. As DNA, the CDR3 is TGCAGCGTCGGACAGGCGAACTATGGCTACACCTTC. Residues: CSVGQANYGYTF.

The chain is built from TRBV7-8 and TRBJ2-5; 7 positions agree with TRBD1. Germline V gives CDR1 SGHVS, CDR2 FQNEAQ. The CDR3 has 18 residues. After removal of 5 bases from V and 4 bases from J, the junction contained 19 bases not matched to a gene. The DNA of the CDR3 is TGTGCCAGCAGCCTCTACAGGGGTCCACGGGTGCGGTTAGAGACCCAGTACTTC. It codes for CASSLYRGPRVRLETQYF.

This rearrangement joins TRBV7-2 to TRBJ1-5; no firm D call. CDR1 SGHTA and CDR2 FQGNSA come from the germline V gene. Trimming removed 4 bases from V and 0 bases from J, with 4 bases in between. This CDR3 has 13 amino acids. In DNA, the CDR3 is TGTGCCAGCAGCTCCATTAGCAATCAGCCCCAGCATTTT. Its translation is CASSSISNQPQHF.

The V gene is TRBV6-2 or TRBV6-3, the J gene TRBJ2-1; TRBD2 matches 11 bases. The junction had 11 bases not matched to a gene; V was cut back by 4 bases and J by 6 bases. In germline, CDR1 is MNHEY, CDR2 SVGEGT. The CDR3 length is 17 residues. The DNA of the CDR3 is TGTGCCAGCAGTTCCCCGACCATAGCGGGGGGGGCCAATGAGCAGTTCTTC. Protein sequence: CASSSPTIAGGANEQFF.

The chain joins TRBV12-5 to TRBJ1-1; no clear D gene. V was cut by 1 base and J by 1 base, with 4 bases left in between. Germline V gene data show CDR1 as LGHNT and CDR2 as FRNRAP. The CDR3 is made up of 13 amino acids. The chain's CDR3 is CASGLEQNTEAFF. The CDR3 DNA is TGTGCTAGTGGTTTGGAACAGAACACTGAAGCTTTCTTT.

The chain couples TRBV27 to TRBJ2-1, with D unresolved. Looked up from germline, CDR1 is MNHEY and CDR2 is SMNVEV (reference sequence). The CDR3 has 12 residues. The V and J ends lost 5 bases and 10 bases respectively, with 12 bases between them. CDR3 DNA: TGTGCCAGCAGTGCCCGAAACGCGGAGCAGTTCTTC. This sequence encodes CASSARNAEQFF.

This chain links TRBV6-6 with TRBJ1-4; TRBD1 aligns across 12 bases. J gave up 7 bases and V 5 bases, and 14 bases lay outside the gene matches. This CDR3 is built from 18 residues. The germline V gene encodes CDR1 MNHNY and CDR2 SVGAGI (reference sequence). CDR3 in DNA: TGTGCCAGCAGTCCCTCCGGGACAGGGGGCTGGCGGGGTGAAAAACTGTTTTTT. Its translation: CASSPSGTGGWRGEKLFF.

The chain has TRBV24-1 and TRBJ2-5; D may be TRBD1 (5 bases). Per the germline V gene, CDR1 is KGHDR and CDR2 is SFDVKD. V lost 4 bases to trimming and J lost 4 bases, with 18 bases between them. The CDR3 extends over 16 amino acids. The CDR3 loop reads CATSDYRQGRGETQYF. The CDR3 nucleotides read TGTGCCACCAGTGACTACCGTCAGGGTAGAGGAGAGACCCAGTACTTC.